One sample yielded the 32 T cell receptor beta chains listed below, sequenced in a study of immune cell composition in non-small cell lung cancer. Here immunoSEQ multiplex PCR was the method, and the copy in TCRdb shows in-frame clones only, minus some. Seen here are about 5,200 clones, less than 85% observed once, and the top ten hold about 10%. Sequenced material: lung tumor tissue. Receptor source: a human donor with non-small cell lung cancer.

The chain is built from TRBV7-9 and TRBJ2-1, with 11 bases aligning to TRBD2. V was clipped by 4 bases and J by 4 bases; unmatched bases: 9. This CDR3 contains 17 residues. The V gene's germline CDR1 is SEHNR and CDR2 FQNEAQ (reference sequence). The CDR3 region has the DNA TGTGCCAGCAGCTCCCCTCCCGGGACTAGCGGATACAATGAGCAGTTCTTC. This codes for CASSSPPGTSGYNEQFF.

The rearrangement uses TRBV5-5 and TRBJ2-1, with a possible D match to TRBD2 (5 bases). Germline CDR1 SGHKS, CDR2 YYEKEE (reference sequence). The CDR3 loop spans 15 amino acids. V was trimmed by 0 bases and J by 10 bases, leaving 17 bases between them. CDR3 region: CASSLVGFEGGEQFF. The CDR3, as DNA: TGTGCCAGCAGCTTGGTCGGCTTTGAGGGCGGGGAGCAGTTCTTC.

The chain uses TRBV7-2 and TRBJ2-4, with unresolved D. V was cut by 5 bases and J by 6 bases, with 5 bases left in between. The germline V gene encodes CDR1 SGHTA and CDR2 FQGNSA. The CDR3 consists of 11 residues. The CDR3 loop is CASSNLNIQYF. The CDR3 DNA sequence: TGTGCCAGCAGCAATCTAAACATTCAGTACTTC.

This sequence joins TRBV15 and TRBJ2-3; no reliable D call. The CDR3 spans 14 residues. V was cut by 0 bases and J by 0 bases, with 4 bases left in between. Germline assignment: CDR1 LNHNV and CDR2 YYDKDF (reference sequence). CDR3 protein: CATSRDSSTDTQYF. The CDR3 coding sequence is TGTGCCACCAGCAGAGACTCTAGCACAGATACGCAGTATTTT.

The chain couples TRBV5-8 to TRBJ2-1, with D possibly TRBD2 on 6 matching bases. V dropped 2 bases and J dropped 2 bases, with 11 bases sitting between them. From germline, CDR1 is SGHTS and CDR2 YDEGEE. The CDR3 runs 15 residues. CDR3 region: CASSFPGEAYNEQFF. The CDR3 coding sequence is TGTGCCAGCAGCTTCCCCGGGGAGGCCTACAATGAGCAGTTCTTC.

The rearrangement links TRBV27 to TRBJ2-7, with 13 nucleotides matching TRBD2. V lost 6 bases and J lost 8; bases outside the gene matches: 10. The germline V gene encodes CDR1 MNHEY and CDR2 SMNVEV (reference sequence). This CDR3 comprises 15 residues. CDR3 residues: CASSREGLAGYQQYF. CDR3 in DNA: TGTGCCAGCAGCCGGGAGGGACTAGCGGGATATCAGCAGTACTTC.

The V and J genes are TRBV28 and TRBJ2-3; 12 bases are shared with TRBD2. With V trimmed by 6 bases and J by 4 bases, 8 bases remained unmatched. CDR1 MDHEN and CDR2 SYDVKM come from the germline V gene. This CDR3 region has 16 residues. The CDR3 sequence is CASSPLAGGSADTQYF. The CDR3 DNA follows: TGTGCCAGCAGCCCACTAGCGGGAGGTTCGGCAGATACGCAGTATTTT. The complete variable domain, with remaining parts taken from reference TRBV28 and TRBJ2-3, reads DVKVTQSSRYLVKRTGEKVFLECVQDMDHENMFWYRQDPGLGLRLIYFSYDVKMKEKGDIPEGYSVSREKKERFSLILESASTNQTSMYLCASSPLAGGSADTQYFGPGTRLTVL.

CDR3 coding DNA: TGTGCCAGCAGGGGGACAGCCCAAGAGACCCAGTACTTC. Encoded protein: CASRGTAQETQYF. The chain is built from TRBV2 and TRBJ2-5; TRBD1 matches 7 bases. Germline V gene lookup returns CDR1 SNHLY and CDR2 FYNNEI. The CDR3 spans 13 residues. Trimming at V came to 6 bases and at J to 1 base, leaving 2 bases not matched to a gene.

This clone was recorded only once. The chain combines TRBV19 with TRBJ2-7, with 7 nucleotides matching TRBD2. The CDR3 consists of 15 residues. J lost 3 bases, V lost 4 bases, and 9 bases had no gene match. Germline loops: CDR1 LNHDA, CDR2 SQIVND (reference sequence). DNA for the CDR3: TGTGCCAGTAGTACAAGACTAGCAGCAGGCTACGAGCAGTACTTC. Translated, it gives CASSTRLAAGYEQYF.

The chain links TRBV18 to TRBJ2-5; 9 bases agree with TRBD2. The end of the DNA aligns better with TRBJ2-7, so the J call may be wrong. CDR3 length: 16 residues. Per the germline V gene, CDR1 is KGHSH and CDR2 is LQKENI. The CDR3 spells CASSLRLADGSYEQYF. In DNA, the CDR3 is TGTGCCAGCTCACTGAGACTAGCGGACGGCTCCTACGAGCAGTACTTC.

The chain employs TRBV28 and TRBJ2-1, with 11 positions matching TRBD2. Germline CDR1 and CDR2: MDHEN and SYDVKM. The CDR3 has 14 residues. With 8 bases clipped from V and 9 bases from J, the junction kept 9 bases outside the gene matches. Written as DNA, the CDR3 is TGTGCCAGCTTCCTAGCGGGAGGCAGAAGTGAGCAGTTCTTC. It codes for CASFLAGGRSEQFF.

The chain is built from TRBV4-1 and TRBJ1-1; D might be TRBD1 (6 bases). This CDR3 contains 14 residues. V lost 3 bases and J lost 5, with 13 bases in between. Germline V CDR1 and CDR2: MGHRA, YSYEKL. CDR3 sequence: CASSHEGGMTEAFF. The CDR3 DNA is TGCGCCAGCAGCCATGAAGGGGGAATGACTGAAGCTTTCTTT.

The chain links TRBV6-5 to TRBJ2-5; D is ambiguous. CDR3 length: 13 residues. Trimming removed 0 bases from V and 4 bases from J, with 6 bases in between. The germline gives CDR1 MNHEY, CDR2 SVGAGI. As DNA, the CDR3 is TGTGCCAGCAGTTACTCTACACGAGAGACCCAGTACTTC. Translated, it gives CASSYSTRETQYF.

This sequence joins TRBV4-2 and TRBJ2-3; weak D call: TRBD1 (6 bases). The CDR3 runs to 14 residues. V lost 5 bases and J lost 6, with 15 bases in between. CDR1 LGHNA and CDR2 YNFKEQ come from the germline V gene. CDR3 sequence: CASSSFTGLDTQYF. In nucleotides, the CDR3 is TGTGCCAGCAGCTCTTTTACAGGGCTGGATACGCAGTATTTT.

The chain is built from TRBV27 and TRBJ1-1; 8 positions match TRBD1. The length of the CDR3 is 17 residues. Germline V gene sequence: CDR1 MNHEY, CDR2 SMNVEV (reference sequence). V was pared by 5 bases and J by 3 bases, with 14 bases of the junction left unmatched. DNA for the CDR3: TGTGCCAGCAGTACCTCATCAGGGGGCACGACGTACACTGAAGCTTTCTTT. The encoded protein is CASSTSSGGTTYTEAFF.

V usage is TRBV9 and J usage is TRBJ2-1; maybe TRBD2 (5 bases). This CDR3 region has 17 residues. Germline V gene data show CDR1 as SGDLS and CDR2 as YYNGEE. Deletions cut 4 bases from V and 7 bases from J, with 24 bases between. The CDR3 protein is CASSQGIWRLGMNEQFF. The CDR3 nucleotides read TGTGCCAGCAGCCAAGGGATTTGGAGACTCGGGATGAATGAGCAGTTCTTC.

This clone came up a few times. This chain joins TRBV14 and TRBJ1-2; maybe TRBD1 (5 bases). V gave up 1 base and J gave up 4 bases, with 10 bases separating them. Per the germline V gene, CDR1 is SGHDN and CDR2 is FVKESK. The CDR3 consists of 14 residues. The CDR3 coding sequence is TGTGCCAGCAGCCAAGTGGCAGGGTTCTATGGCTACACCTTC. This encodes CASSQVAGFYGYTF.

The chain combines TRBV19 with TRBJ1-2; 8 bases align to TRBD1. V lost 5 bases, J lost 8 bases, and 13 bases stayed unmatched. CDR1 and CDR2 (germline): LNHDA, SQIVND (reference sequence). The CDR3 length is 15 residues. Here the CDR3 reads CASSSFRTGPPGYTF. As DNA, the CDR3 is TGTGCCAGTAGTTCATTCAGGACAGGGCCTCCCGGCTACACCTTC. The variable domain in full, completed from reference TRBV19 and TRBJ1-2, reads DGGITQSPKYLFRKEGQNVTLSCEQNLNHDAMYWYRQDPGQGLRLIYYSQIVNDFQKGDIAEGYSVSREKKESFPLTVTSAQKNPTAFYLCASSSFRTGPPGYTFGSGTRLTVV.

The chain has TRBV11-2 and TRBJ1-3; 9 nucleotides align to TRBD1. V was clipped by 3 bases and J by 1 base; unmatched bases: 4. The CDR3 spans 16 residues. Germline lookup yields CDR1 SGHAT and CDR2 FQNNGV. The CDR3 DNA is TGTGCCAGCAGCTTTACAGGGGGCTCGTCTGGAAACACCATATATTTT. Translated, it gives CASSFTGGSSGNTIYF.

The chain links TRBV27 to TRBJ2-3; 10 bases map to TRBD2. V shed 3 bases and J 7 bases; nucleotides not matched to a gene: 13. The germline CDR1 and CDR2 sequences are MNHEY and SMNVEV (reference sequence). The CDR3 extends over 17 amino acids. The CDR3 nucleotides read TGTGCCAGCAGTTTCCTTTGGGGAGCGGGAGGGCCGAATACGCAGTATTTT. Its translation is CASSFLWGAGGPNTQYF.

This clone came up once. The genes are TRBV6-1 and TRBJ2-3, with D possibly TRBD1 on 6 matching bases. The ends were cut back, 6 bases at V and 0 bases at J, with 13 bases in the middle. The CDR3 length is 15 residues. Looked up from germline, CDR1 is MNHNS and CDR2 is SASEGT. CDR3 residues: CASRSDSASTDTQYF. Here the CDR3 DNA reads TGTGCCAGCAGATCGGACAGCGCTAGCACAGATACGCAGTATTTT.

This clone appeared a few times. The chain has TRBV5-1 and TRBJ2-1, with a weak D call TRBD2 (5 bases). Trimming removed 0 bases at V and 0 bases at J, with 10 bases between. From germline, CDR1 is SGHRS and CDR2 YFSETQ. The length of the CDR3 is 16 residues. CDR3 in amino acids: CASSLGSGSSYNEQFF. The CDR3 DNA is TGCGCCAGCAGCTTGGGGTCGGGAAGCTCCTACAATGAGCAGTTCTTC.

The rearrangement links TRBV5-6 to TRBJ2-1; 12 bases are a match to TRBD2. V gave up 0 bases and J gave up 5 bases; unmatched junction bases: 9. The CDR3 is 18 residues long. CDR1 is SGHDT, CDR2 YYEEEE, per germline. The CDR3 loop reads CASSLGLAGVYSHNEQFF. The DNA for the CDR3 is TGTGCCAGCAGCTTGGGACTAGCGGGAGTGTATTCCCACAATGAGCAGTTCTTC.

This clone was counted a few times. The rearrangement uses TRBV10-3 and TRBJ1-1, with 11 bases identical to TRBD1. This CDR3 comprises 15 residues. Trimming cost V 8 bases and J 3 bases; bases outside gene matches: 8. The germline V gene encodes CDR1 ENHRY and CDR2 SYGVKD. The DNA of the CDR3 is TGTGCCATCCGAGGACAGGGGGCAGGGTACACTGAAGCTTTCTTT. It encodes CAIRGQGAGYTEAFF.

This clone is large in the sample. The chain couples TRBV6-1 to TRBJ1-2, with no clear D. V was pared by 7 bases and J by 2 bases, with 14 bases between. Germline CDR1 MNHNS, CDR2 SASEGT. This CDR3 is built from 14 residues. The CDR3 DNA is TGTGCCAGCAACTACCTCGGTGGAAACTATGGCTACACCTTC. Translation: CASNYLGGNYGYTF.

V usage is TRBV28 and J usage is TRBJ2-5; D is perhaps TRBD2 (6 bases). The CDR3 runs 14 residues. CDR1 is MDHEN and CDR2 is SYDVKM in the germline V gene. Between the trimmed V and J ends, which lost 2 bases and 1 base, there was a span of 8 bases. CDR3 residues: CASSLAGPQETQYF. The CDR3 DNA reads as TGTGCCAGCAGTTTAGCGGGGCCCCAAGAGACCCAGTACTTC. Looking up the rest from reference TRBV28 and TRBJ2-5 gives the full variable domain: DVKVTQSSRYLVKRTGEKVFLECVQDMDHENMFWYRQDPGLGLRLIYFSYDVKMKEKGDIPEGYSVSREKKERFSLILESASTNQTSMYLCASSLAGPQETQYFGPGTRLLVL.

The chain carries TRBV7-9 and TRBJ1-5; D uncertain. The V end lost 5 bases, the J end lost 7 bases, and 9 bases lay between the germline ends. CDR1 is SEHNR and CDR2 is FQNEAQ in the germline V gene (reference sequence). This CDR3 is built from 12 residues. For the CDR3, the DNA is TGTGCCAGCAGCCAGGCGGGACAGCCCCAGCATTTT. Protein product: CASSQAGQPQHF.

The chain joins TRBV25-1 to TRBJ2-1; 12 nucleotides align to TRBD2. Unmatched junction bases numbered 3, after V lost 2 bases and J lost 4 bases. The V gene's germline CDR1 is MGHDK and CDR2 SYGVNS. This CDR3 has 16 residues. CDR3: CASSEELAGGYNEQFF. CDR3 in DNA: TGTGCCAGCAGTGAAGAGCTAGCGGGAGGGTACAATGAGCAGTTCTTC.

This clone has just one count. The CDR3 DNA is TGCAGCGTCGCTCCGGGACTACCAGATACGCAGTATTTT. It encodes CSVAPGLPDTQYF. The V gene is TRBV29-1, the J gene TRBJ2-3; 7 bases map to TRBD2. V shed 6 bases, J shed 4 bases, and the junction held 7 bases outside the gene matches. The CDR3 extends over 13 amino acids. Germline V gives CDR1 SQVTM, CDR2 ANQGSEA.

This chain connects TRBV6-5 to TRBJ2-5; a possible D gene is TRBD2 (5 bases). Between the trimmed V and J ends, which lost 7 bases and 7 bases, there was a span of 16 bases. Per the germline V gene, CDR1 is MNHEY and CDR2 is SVGAGI. There are 13 residues in the CDR3. Here the CDR3 reads CASKLVIEGTQYF. The CDR3 DNA follows: TGTGCCAGCAAGCTAGTAATAGAGGGGACCCAGTACTTC.

The V call is TRBV7-9, the J call TRBJ2-7, with D unresolved. This CDR3 is 11 amino acids long. The V end lost 5 bases, the J end lost 3 bases, and 5 bases lay between the germline ends. CDR1 and CDR2 from the germline V gene are SEHNR and FQNEAQ (reference sequence). CDR3 sequence: CASSPNYEQYF. The CDR3 nucleotides read TGTGCCAGCAGCCCTAACTACGAGCAGTACTTC. The variable domain in full, with the rest retrieved from reference TRBV7-9 and TRBJ2-7, is DTGVSQNPRHKITKRGQNVTFRCDPISEHNRLYWYRQTLGQGPEFLTYFQNEAQLEKSRLLSDRFSAERPKGSFSTLEIQRTEQGDSAMYLCASSPNYEQYFGPGTRLTVT.

The V call is TRBV5-6, the J call TRBJ2-2; perhaps TRBD1 as D (6 bases). The CDR3 covers 12 residues. Trimming left V 4 bases short and J 6 bases short, with 7 bases between. CDR1 and CDR2 from the germline V gene are SGHDT and YYEEEE. The CDR3 region has the DNA TGTGCCAGCAGCGAGGGGGCCGGGGAGCTGTTTTTT. It specifies CASSEGAGELFF.